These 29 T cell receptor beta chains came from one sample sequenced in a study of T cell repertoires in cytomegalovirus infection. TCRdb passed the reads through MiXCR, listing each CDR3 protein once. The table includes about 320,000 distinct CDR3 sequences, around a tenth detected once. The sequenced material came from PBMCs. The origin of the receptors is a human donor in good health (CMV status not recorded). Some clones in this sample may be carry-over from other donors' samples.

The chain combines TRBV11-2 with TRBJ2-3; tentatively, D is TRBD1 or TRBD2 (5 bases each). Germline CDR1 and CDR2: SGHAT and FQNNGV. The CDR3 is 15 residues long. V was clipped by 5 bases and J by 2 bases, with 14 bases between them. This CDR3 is CASSPLKGPTDTQYF. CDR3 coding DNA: TGTGCCAGCAGCCCCCTCAAGGGACCCACAGATACGCAGTATTTT.

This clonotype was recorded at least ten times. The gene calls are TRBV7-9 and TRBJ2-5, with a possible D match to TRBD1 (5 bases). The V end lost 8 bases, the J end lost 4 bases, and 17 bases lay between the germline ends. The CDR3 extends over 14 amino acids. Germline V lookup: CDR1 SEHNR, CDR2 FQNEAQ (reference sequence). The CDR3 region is CASSTDTPGETQYF. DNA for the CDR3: TGTGCCAGCTCGACGGACACCCCCGGAGAGACCCAGTACTTC. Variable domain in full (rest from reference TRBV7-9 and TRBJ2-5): DTGVSQNPRHKITKRGQNVTFRCDPISEHNRLYWYRQTLGQGPEFLTYFQNEAQLEKSRLLSDRFSAERPKGSFSTLEIQRTEQGDSAMYLCASSTDTPGETQYFGPGTRLLVL.

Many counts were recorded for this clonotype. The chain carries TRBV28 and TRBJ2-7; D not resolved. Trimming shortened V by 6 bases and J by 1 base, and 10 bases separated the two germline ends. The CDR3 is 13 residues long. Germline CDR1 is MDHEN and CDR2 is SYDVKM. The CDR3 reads CASRAGPSYEQYF. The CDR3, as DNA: TGTGCCAGCAGAGCCGGGCCTTCCTACGAGCAGTACTTC.

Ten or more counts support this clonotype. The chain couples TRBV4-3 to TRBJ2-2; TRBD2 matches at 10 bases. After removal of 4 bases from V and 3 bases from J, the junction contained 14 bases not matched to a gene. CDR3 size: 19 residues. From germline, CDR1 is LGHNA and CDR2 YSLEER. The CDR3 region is CASSPKAASGSRDTGELFF. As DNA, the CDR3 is TGCGCCAGCAGCCCTAAAGCGGCTAGCGGGAGTAGGGACACCGGGGAGCTGTTTTTT.

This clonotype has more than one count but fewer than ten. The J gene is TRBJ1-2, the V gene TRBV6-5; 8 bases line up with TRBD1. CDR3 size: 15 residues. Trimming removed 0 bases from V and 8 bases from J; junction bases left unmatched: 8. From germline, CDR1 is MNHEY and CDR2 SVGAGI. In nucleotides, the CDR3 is TGTGCCAGCAGTTACTCGCTACAGGGGGGAGGAGGCTACACCTTC. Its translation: CASSYSLQGGGGYTF.

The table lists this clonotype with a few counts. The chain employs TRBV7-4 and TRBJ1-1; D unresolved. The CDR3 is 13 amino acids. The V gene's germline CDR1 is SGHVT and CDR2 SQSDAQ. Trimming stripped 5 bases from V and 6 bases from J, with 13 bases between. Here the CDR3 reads CASSVGGYPEAFF. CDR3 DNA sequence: TGTGCCAGCAGCGTAGGAGGATACCCTGAAGCTTTCTTT.

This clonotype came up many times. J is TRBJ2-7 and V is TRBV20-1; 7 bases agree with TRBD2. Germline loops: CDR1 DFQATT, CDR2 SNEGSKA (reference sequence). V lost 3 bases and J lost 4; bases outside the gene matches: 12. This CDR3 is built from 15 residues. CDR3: CSASKSGGSRYEQYF. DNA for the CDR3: TGCAGTGCTAGTAAGAGTGGCGGGAGTAGGTACGAGCAGTACTTC.

DNA for the CDR3: TGTGCCAGCACCAGAACCGGAGGGGGCGAGCAGTTCTTC. This sequence encodes CASTRTGGGEQFF. J is TRBJ2-1 and V is TRBV6-8, with TRBD1 as a possible D gene (7 bases). The CDR3 extends over 13 amino acids. The V end lost 7 bases, the J end lost 10 bases, and 17 bases lay between the germline ends. Looked up from germline, CDR1 is MNHGY and CDR2 is SAAAGT.

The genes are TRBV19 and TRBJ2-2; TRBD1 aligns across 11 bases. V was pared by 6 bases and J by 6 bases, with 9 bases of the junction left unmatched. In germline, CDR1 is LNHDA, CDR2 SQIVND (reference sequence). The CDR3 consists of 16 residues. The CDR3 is CASRRTGTGGPGELFF. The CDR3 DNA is TGTGCCAGTAGGCGTACCGGGACAGGGGGTCCCGGGGAGCTGTTTTTT.

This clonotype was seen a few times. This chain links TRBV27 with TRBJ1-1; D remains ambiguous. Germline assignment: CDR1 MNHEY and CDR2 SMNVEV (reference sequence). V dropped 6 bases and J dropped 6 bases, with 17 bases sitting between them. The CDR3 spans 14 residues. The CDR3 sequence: CASRTTSYFSEAFF. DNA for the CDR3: TGTGCCAGCAGAACAACTTCATATTTTTCTGAAGCTTTCTTT.

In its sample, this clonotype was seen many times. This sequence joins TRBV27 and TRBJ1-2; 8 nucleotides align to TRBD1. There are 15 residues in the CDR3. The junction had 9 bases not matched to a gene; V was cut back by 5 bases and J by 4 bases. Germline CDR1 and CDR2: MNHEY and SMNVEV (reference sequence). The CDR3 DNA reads TGTGCCAGCAGTCCCCACAGGGGGAAGAGCTATGGCTACACCTTC. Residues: CASSPHRGKSYGYTF.

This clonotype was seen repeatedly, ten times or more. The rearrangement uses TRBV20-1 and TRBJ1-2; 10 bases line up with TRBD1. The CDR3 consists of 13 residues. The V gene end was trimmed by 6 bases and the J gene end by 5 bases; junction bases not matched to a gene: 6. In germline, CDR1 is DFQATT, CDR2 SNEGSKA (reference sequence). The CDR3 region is CSAVGTGDYGYTF. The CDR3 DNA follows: TGCAGTGCCGTAGGGACAGGGGATTATGGCTACACCTTC.

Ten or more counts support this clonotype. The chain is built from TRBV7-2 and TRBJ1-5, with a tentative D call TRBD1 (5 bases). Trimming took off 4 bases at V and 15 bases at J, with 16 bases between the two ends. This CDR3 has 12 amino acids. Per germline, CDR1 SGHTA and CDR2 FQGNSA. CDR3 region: CASSWDPLSLHF. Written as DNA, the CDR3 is TGTGCCAGCAGCTGGGACCCCTTAAGTTTGCATTTT.

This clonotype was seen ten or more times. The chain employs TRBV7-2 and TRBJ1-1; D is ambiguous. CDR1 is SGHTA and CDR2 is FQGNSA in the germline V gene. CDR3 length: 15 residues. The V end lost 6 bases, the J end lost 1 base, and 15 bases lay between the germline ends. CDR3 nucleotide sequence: TGTGCCAGCAGTTTTGCTCGGACGGCGAACACTGAAGCTTTCTTT. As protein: CASSFARTANTEAFF.

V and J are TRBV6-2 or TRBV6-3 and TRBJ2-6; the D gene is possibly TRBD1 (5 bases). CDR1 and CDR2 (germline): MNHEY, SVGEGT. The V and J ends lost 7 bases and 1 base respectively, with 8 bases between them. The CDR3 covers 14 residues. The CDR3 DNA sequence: TGTGCCAGCAACACAGGTTCTGGGGCCAACGTCCTGACTTTC. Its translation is CASNTGSGANVLTF.

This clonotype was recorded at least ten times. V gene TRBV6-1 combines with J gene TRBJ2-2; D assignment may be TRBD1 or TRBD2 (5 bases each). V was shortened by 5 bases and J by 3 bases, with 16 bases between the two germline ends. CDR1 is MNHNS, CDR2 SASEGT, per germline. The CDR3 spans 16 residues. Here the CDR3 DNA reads TGTGCCAGCAGTCCCATTGCCAGGGAGCACACCGGGGAGCTGTTTTTT. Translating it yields CASSPIAREHTGELFF.

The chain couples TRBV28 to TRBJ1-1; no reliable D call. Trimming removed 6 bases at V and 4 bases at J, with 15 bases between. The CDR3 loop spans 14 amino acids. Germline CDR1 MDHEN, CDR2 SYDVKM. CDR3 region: CASSRGGSTTEAFF. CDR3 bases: TGTGCCAGCAGCCGTGGAGGGAGTACCACTGAAGCTTTCTTT.

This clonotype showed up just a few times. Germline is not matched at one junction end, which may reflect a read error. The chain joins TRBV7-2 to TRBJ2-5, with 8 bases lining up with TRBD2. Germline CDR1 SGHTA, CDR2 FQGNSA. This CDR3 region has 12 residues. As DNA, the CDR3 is TGTGCCAGCAGCCAAAGATTTAGCGGGACCCACTTC. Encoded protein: CASSQRFSGTHF.

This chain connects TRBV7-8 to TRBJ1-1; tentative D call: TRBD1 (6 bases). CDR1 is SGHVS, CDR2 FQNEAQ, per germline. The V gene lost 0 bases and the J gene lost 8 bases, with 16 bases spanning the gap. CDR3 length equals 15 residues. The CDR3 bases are TGTGCCAGCAGCTTAGCACCCGACAGGAGGGCCGAAGCTTTCTTT. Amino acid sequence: CASSLAPDRRAEAFF.

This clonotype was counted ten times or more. The CDR3 loop is CASRPTSGASTDTQYF. The CDR3 nucleotides read TGTGCCAGCAGGCCGACTAGCGGGGCTAGCACAGATACGCAGTATTTT. J is TRBJ2-3 and V is TRBV7-2; 11 nucleotides line up with TRBD2. Germline lookup yields CDR1 SGHTA and CDR2 FQGNSA. CDR3 size: 16 residues. With 6 bases clipped from V and 0 bases from J, the junction kept 5 bases outside the gene matches.

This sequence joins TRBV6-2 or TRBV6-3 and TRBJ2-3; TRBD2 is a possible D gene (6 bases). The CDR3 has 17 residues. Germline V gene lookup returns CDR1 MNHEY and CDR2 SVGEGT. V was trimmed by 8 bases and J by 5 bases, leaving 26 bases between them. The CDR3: CASRGGNKGRQRDTQYF. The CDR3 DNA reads TGTGCCAGCCGTGGGGGTAACAAGGGGAGGCAGCGAGATACGCAGTATTTT.

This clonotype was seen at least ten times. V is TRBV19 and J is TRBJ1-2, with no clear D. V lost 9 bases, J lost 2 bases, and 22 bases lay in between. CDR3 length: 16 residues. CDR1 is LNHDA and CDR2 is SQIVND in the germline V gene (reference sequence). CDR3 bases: TGTGCCAGCGGAAGGAGTCTTCTGTCCATAAACTATGGCTACACCTTC. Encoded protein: CASGRSLLSINYGYTF.

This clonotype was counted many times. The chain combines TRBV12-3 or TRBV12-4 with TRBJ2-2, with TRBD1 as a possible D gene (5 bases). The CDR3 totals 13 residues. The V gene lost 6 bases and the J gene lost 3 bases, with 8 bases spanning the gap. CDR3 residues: CASSQGHTGELFF. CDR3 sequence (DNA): TGTGCCAGCAGCCAGGGCCACACCGGGGAGCTGTTTTTT.

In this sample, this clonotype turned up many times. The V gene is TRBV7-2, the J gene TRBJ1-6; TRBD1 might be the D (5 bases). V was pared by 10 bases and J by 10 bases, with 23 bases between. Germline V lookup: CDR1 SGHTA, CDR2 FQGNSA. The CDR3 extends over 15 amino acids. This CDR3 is CATRGGARNKSPLHF. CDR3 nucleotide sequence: TGTGCCACGCGGGGCGGGGCCCGAAACAAATCACCCCTCCACTTT.

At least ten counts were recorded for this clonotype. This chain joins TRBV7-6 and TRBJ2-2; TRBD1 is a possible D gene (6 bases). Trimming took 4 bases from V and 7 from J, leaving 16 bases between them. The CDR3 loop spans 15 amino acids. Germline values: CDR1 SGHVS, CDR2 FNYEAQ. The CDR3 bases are TGTGCCAGCAGCTGGGACAAGATTAAGGGCGGGGAGCTGTTTTTT. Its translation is CASSWDKIKGGELFF.

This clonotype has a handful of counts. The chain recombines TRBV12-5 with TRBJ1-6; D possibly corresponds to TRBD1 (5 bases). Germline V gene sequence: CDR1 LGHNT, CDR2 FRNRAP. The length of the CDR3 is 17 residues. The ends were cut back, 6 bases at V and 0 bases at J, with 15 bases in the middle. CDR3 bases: TGTGCTAGTGGCAGGGACGTCTCAAGCTCCTATAATTCACCCCTCCACTTT. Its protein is CASGRDVSSSYNSPLHF.

The CDR3 bases are TGCGCCAGCAGCCATCCTCGGGCTAGCGGGGGGGGATCCCAAGGCACCGGGGAGCTGTTTTTT. Its protein product is CASSHPRASGGGSQGTGELFF. The chain links TRBV4-1 to TRBJ2-2; 12 bases align to TRBD2. The CDR3 sequence is 21 residues long. CDR1 and CDR2 from the germline V gene are MGHRA and YSYEKL. After removal of 3 bases from V and 4 bases from J, the junction contained 18 bases not matched to a gene.

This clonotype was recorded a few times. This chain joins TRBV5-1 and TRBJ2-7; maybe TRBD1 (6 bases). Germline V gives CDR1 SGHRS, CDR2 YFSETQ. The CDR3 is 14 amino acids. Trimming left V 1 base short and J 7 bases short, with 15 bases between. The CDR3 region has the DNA TGCGCCAGCAGCTTGACAGGGTCGGGGACGGAGCAGTACTTC. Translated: CASSLTGSGTEQYF.

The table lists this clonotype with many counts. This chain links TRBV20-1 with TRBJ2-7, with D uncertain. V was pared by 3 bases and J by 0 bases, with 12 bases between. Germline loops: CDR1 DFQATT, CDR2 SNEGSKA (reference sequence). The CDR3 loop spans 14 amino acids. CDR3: CSARRSVSSYEQYF. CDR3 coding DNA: TGCAGTGCTAGGCGGTCGGTGAGCTCCTACGAGCAGTACTTC.